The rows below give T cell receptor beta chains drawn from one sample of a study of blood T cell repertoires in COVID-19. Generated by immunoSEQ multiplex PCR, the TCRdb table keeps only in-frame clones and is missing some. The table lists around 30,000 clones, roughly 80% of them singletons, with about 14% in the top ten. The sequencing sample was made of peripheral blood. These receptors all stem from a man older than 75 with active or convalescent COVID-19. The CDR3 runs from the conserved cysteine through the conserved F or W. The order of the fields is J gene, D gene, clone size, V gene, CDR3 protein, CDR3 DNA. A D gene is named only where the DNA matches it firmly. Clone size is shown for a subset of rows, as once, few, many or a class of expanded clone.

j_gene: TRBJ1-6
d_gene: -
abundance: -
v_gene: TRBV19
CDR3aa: CASSGESSYNSPLHF
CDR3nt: TGTGCCAGTAGTGGGGAGAGCTCCTATAATTCACCCCTCCACTTT

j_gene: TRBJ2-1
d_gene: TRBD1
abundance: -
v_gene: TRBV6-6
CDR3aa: CASSPSGQGENNEQFF
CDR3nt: TGTGCCAGCAGTCCGTCGGGACAGGGAGAAAACAATGAGCAGTTCTTC

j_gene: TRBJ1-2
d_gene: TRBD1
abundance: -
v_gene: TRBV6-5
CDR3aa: CASSYLGQGVLGYTF
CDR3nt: TGTGCCAGCAGTTACCTAGGACAGGGGGTGCTTGGCTACACCTTC

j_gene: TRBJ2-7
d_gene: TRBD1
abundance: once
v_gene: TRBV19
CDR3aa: CASSDRGYEQYF
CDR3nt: TGTGCCAGTTCGGACAGGGGTTACGAGCAGTACTTC

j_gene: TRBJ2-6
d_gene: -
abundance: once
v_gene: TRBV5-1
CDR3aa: CASSLRGFSGANVLTF
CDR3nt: TGCGCCAGCAGCTTGAGAGGGTTCTCTGGGGCCAACGTCCTGACTTTC

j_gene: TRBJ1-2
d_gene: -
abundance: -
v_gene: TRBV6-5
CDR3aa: CASRPHDTDNYGYTF
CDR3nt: TGTGCCAGCAGACCCCACGACACAGATAACTATGGCTACACCTTC

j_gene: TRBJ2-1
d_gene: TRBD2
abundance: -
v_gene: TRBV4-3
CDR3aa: CASSQEGGSSYNEQFF
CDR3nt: TGCGCCAGCAGCCAAGAGGGCGGGAGCTCCTACAATGAGCAGTTCTTC

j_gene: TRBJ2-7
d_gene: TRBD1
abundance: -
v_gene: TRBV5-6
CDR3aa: CASSPGQGNSYEQYF
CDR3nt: TGTGCCAGCAGCCCGGGACAGGGGAACTCCTACGAGCAGTACTTC

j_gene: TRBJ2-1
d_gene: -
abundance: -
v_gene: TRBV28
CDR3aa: CASSLSGVGYNEQFF
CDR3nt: TGTGCCAGCAGTTTATCGGGGGTTGGCTACAATGAGCAGTTCTTC

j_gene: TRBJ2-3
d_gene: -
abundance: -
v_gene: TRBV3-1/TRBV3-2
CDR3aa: CASSQFTGDTQYF
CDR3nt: TGTGCCAGCAGCCAATTTACGGGAGATACGCAGTATTTT

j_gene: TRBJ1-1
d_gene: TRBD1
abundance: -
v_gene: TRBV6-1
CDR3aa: CASSEARTGDIFLNTEAFF
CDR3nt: TGTGCCAGCAGTGAAGCCAGGACAGGGGATATATTTTTGAACACTGAAGCTTTCTTT

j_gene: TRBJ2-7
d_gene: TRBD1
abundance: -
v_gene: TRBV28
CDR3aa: CASRGTGETYEQYF
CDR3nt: TGTGCCAGCAGGGGGACAGGGGAGACCTACGAGCAGTACTTC

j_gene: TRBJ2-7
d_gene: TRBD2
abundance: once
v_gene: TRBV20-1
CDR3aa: CSASPVIIGRETSYEQYF
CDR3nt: TGCAGTGCTAGTCCGGTAATTATAGGGCGGGAGACCTCCTACGAGCAGTACTTC

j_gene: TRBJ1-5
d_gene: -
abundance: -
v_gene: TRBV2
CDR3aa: CASSVSSEDQPQHF
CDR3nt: TGTGCCAGCAGTGTTTCGTCAGAAGATCAGCCCCAGCATTTT

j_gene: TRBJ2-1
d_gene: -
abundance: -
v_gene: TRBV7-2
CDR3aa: CASSLVSEQFF
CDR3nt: TGTGCCAGCAGCTTAGTCAGTGAGCAGTTCTTC

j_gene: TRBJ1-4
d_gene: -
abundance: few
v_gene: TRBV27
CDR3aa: CASSLSIRGGVGEMEKLFF
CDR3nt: TGTGCCAGCAGTTTATCGATACGTGGAGGGGTCGGGGAGATGGAAAAACTGTTTTTT

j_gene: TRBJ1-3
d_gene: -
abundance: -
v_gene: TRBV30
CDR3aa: CASEQGGNTIYF
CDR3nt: TGTGCCTCTGAACAGGGAGGAAACACCATATATTTT

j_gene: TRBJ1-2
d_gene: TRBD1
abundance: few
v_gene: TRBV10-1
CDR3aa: CASKEQGAFFYGYTF
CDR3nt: TGCGCCAGTAAAGAACAGGGGGCTTTTTTCTATGGCTACACCTTC

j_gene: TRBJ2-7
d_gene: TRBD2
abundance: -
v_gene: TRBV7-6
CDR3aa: CASSPQTSGRGEQYF
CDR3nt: TGTGCCAGCAGCCCCCAGACTAGCGGGAGGGGCGAGCAGTACTTC

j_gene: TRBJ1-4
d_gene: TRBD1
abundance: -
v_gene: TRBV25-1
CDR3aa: CASSGTGTGGEKLFF
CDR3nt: TGTGCCAGCAGTGGAACCGGGACAGGGGGTGAAAAACTGTTTTTT

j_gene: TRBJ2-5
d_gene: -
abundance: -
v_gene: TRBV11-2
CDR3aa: CASSLVSRDTNQETQYF
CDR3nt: TGTGCCAGCAGCTTAGTGTCCCGGGACACCAACCAAGAGACCCAGTACTTC

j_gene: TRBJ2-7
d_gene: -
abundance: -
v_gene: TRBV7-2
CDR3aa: CASSLATGSYEQYF
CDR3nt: TGTGCCAGCAGCTTAGCCACCGGCTCCTACGAGCAGTACTTC

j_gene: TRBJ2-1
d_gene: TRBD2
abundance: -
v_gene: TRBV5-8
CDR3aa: CASSLFWTSGKNEQFF
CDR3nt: TGTGCCAGCAGCTTGTTTTGGACTAGCGGGAAGAATGAGCAGTTCTTC

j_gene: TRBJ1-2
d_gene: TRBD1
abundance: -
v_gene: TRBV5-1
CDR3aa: CASSLRQGGTRSYGYTF
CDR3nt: TGCGCCAGCAGCTTGCGGCAGGGGGGAACCCGTTCCTATGGCTACACCTTC

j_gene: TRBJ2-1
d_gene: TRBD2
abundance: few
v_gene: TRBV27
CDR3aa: CASSPTRLAGGRDEQFF
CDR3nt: TGTGCCAGCAGTCCAACAAGACTAGCGGGAGGCCGCGATGAGCAGTTCTTC

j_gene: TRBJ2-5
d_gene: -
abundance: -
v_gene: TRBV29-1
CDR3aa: CSGSIRVGETQYF
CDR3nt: TGCAGCGGATCGATCAGGGTCGGGGAGACCCAGTACTTC

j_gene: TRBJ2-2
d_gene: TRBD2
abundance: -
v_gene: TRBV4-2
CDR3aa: CASSQDRSSGIYTGELFF
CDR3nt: TGTGCCAGCAGCCAAGATCGGTCTAGCGGGATCTACACCGGGGAGCTGTTTTTT

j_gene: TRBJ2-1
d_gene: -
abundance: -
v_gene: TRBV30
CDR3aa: CAWSVERGAYNEQFF
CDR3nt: TGTGCCTGGAGTGTAGAACGCGGGGCGTACAATGAGCAGTTCTTC

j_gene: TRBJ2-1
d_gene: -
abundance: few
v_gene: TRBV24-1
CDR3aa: CATSDLRRPAEQFF
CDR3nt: TGTGCCACCAGTGATTTGAGGAGGCCGGCTGAGCAGTTCTTC

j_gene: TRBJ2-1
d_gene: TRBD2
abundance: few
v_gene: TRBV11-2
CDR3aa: CASSRGGGSGNYNEQFF
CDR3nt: TGTGCCAGCAGCCGTGGGGGGGGTAGCGGCAATTACAATGAGCAGTTCTTC

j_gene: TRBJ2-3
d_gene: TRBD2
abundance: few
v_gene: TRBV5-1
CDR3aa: CASSLGLADSTDTQYF
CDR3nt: TGCGCCAGCAGCTTGGGACTAGCTGATAGCACAGATACGCAGTATTTT

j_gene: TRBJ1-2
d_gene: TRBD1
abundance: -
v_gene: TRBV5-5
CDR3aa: CASSLAPGQRHYGYTF
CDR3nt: TGTGCCAGCAGCTTGGCCCCGGGACAGCGACACTATGGCTACACCTTC

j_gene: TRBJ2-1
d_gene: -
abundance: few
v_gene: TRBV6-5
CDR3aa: CASRFSRGSYNEQFF
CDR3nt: TGTGCCAGCAGGTTTAGCCGGGGCTCCTACAATGAGCAGTTCTTC

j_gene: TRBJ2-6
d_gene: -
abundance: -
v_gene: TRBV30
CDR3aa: CAWSRNSGANVLTF
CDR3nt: TGTGCCTGGAGTCGTAACTCTGGGGCCAACGTCCTGACTTTC

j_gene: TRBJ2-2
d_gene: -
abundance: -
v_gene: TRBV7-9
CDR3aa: CASILQGSGELFF
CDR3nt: TGTGCCAGCATCCTACAGGGATCCGGGGAGCTGTTTTTT

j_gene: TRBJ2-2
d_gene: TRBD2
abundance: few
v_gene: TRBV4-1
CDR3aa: CASSRGTSGSTGELFF
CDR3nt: TGCGCCAGCAGCCGCGGGACTAGCGGGTCCACCGGGGAGCTGTTTTTT

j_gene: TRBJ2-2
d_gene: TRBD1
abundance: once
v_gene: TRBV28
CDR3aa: CASSWFGTGGTGELFF
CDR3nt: TGTGCCAGCAGTTGGTTCGGGACAGGAGGAACCGGGGAGCTGTTTTTT

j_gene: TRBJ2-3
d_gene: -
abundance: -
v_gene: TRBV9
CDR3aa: CASSVAGYSTDTQYF
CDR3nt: TGTGCCAGCAGCGTAGCGGGATATAGCACAGATACGCAGTATTTT

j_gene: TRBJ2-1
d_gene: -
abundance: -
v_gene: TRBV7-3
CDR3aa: CASSSLGVGSNEQFF
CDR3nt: TGTGCCAGCAGTTCACTAGGAGTAGGGTCCAATGAGCAGTTCTTC

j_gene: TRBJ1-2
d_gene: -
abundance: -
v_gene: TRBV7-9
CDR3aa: CASSLSASVNYGYTF
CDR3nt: TGTGCCAGCAGCTTATCCGCCTCGGTTAACTATGGCTACACCTTC

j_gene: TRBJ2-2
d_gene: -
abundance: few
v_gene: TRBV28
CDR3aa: CASSRTSANTGELFF
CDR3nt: TGTGCCAGCAGCCGGACAAGCGCGAACACCGGGGAGCTGTTTTTT

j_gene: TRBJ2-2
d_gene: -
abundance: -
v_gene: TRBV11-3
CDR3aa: CVVAANTGELFF
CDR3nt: TGTGTAGTAGCGGCGAACACCGGGGAGCTGTTTTTT

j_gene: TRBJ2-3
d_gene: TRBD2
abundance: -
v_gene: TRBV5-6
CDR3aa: CASSLALAGGIDTQYF
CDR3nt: TGTGCCAGCAGCTTGGCCCTAGCGGGAGGGATCGATACGCAGTATTTT

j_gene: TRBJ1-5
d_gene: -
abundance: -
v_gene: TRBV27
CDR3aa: CASSLTRSQPQHF
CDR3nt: TGTGCCAGCAGTTTGACGAGGAGTCAGCCCCAGCATTTT

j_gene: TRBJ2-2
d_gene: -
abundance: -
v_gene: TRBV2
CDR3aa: CASSEQGTYTGELFF
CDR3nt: TGTGCCAGCAGTGAGCAGGGCACCTACACCGGGGAGCTGTTTTTT